One sample yielded the 8 T cell receptor beta chains listed below, sequenced in a study of CD8 T cells in Susac syndrome. RNA totalling roughly 0.45 to 1 ug underwent reverse transcription with random hexamers. TCRdb itself ran the immunoSEQ multiplex PCR reads through MiXCR, one entry per CDR3 protein. The data contain 78,000 or so distinct CDR3 sequences, just under 95% of them seen just once; the ten biggest clones take up approximately 0.4%. Sequenced sample: CD8+ T cells from PBMCs. The receptors originated from a human donor with multiple sclerosis.

The rearrangement joins TRBV6-5 to TRBJ1-1, with a possible D match to TRBD1 (6 bases). The CDR3 is 15 amino acids. Trimming cost V 2 bases and J 1 base, with 11 bases left between them. Germline lookup yields CDR1 MNHEY and CDR2 SVGAGI. The CDR3 loop is CASSYGGGGNTEAFF. DNA of the CDR3: TGTGCCAGCAGTTACGGAGGAGGGGGGAACACTGAAGCTTTCTTT.

The genes are TRBV15 and TRBJ2-7, with 8 bases that match TRBD1. The germline V gene encodes CDR1 LNHNV and CDR2 YYDKDF (reference sequence). The CDR3 is 15 amino acids. The junction had 3 bases not matched to a gene; V was cut back by 1 base and J by 1 base. The DNA for the CDR3 is TGTGCCACCAGCAGAGGACAGGGGCCGTCCTACGAGCAGTACTTC. As protein: CATSRGQGPSYEQYF.

The chain joins TRBV7-9 to TRBJ1-5, with D unresolved. Trimming took off 6 bases at V and 0 bases at J, with 9 bases between the two ends. The CDR3 loop spans 14 amino acids. From germline, CDR1 is SEHNR and CDR2 FQNEAQ (reference sequence). CDR3 protein: CASSSPGSNQPQHF. For the CDR3, the DNA is TGTGCCAGCAGTAGTCCGGGTAGCAATCAGCCCCAGCATTTT. The full variable domain, with the rest looked up from reference TRBV7-9 and TRBJ1-5, is DTGVSQNPRHKITKRGQNVTFRCDPISEHNRLYWYRQTLGQGPEFLTYFQNEAQLEKSRLLSDRFSAERPKGSFSTLEIQRTEQGDSAMYLCASSSPGSNQPQHFGDGTRLSIL.

The CDR3 region has the DNA TGCGCCAGCAGCTCGGACAGGGGGAATGAAAAACTGTTTTTT. As protein: CASSSDRGNEKLFF. V and J are TRBV5-1 and TRBJ1-4; 10 nucleotides agree with TRBD1. The CDR3 is made up of 14 amino acids. The V gene's germline CDR1 is SGHRS and CDR2 YFSETQ. Trimming removed 3 bases from V and 5 bases from J; junction bases left unmatched: 1. Full variable domain (outside the CDR3, taken from reference TRBV5-1 and TRBJ1-4): KAGVTQTPRYLIKTRGQQVTLSCSPISGHRSVSWYQQTPGQGLQFLFEYFSETQRNKGNFPGRFSGRQFSNSRSEMNVSTLELGDSALYLCASSSDRGNEKLFFGSGTQLSVL.

The chain is built from TRBV19 and TRBJ1-2; tentatively, D is TRBD1 (6 bases). This CDR3 comprises 13 residues. The germline CDR1 and CDR2 sequences are LNHDA and SQIVND (reference sequence). V gave up 5 bases and J gave up 4 bases, with 11 bases separating them. The CDR3 reads CASSPQGSYGYTF. CDR3 bases: TGTGCCAGTAGTCCACAGGGATCCTATGGCTACACCTTC.

The chain carries TRBV29-1 and TRBJ2-5; 7 bases line up with TRBD1. Germline-derived CDR1 and CDR2 are SQVTM and ANQGSEA. V gave up 2 bases and J gave up 0 bases; unmatched junction bases: 3. The CDR3 is made up of 14 amino acids. CDR3 bases: TGCAGCGTTGAATCAGACAGGGACCAAGAGACCCAGTACTTC. It yields the protein CSVESDRDQETQYF.

The chain uses TRBV29-1 and TRBJ2-3, with a weak D call TRBD1 (6 bases). This CDR3 is 20 amino acids long. CDR1 is SQVTM, CDR2 ANQGSEA, per germline. V was trimmed by 0 bases and J by 2 bases, leaving 27 bases between them. CDR3 DNA: TGCAGCGTTGAAGACTTTACATCGACCCCGGGACAAAGATTCACAGATACGCAGTATTTT. Translating it yields CSVEDFTSTPGQRFTDTQYF.

This CDR3 is CSVEPGQEISTDTQYF. The CDR3 region has the DNA TGCAGCGTTGAACCGGGACAGGAGATTAGCACAGATACGCAGTATTTT. The chain couples TRBV29-1 to TRBJ2-3, with 8 bases that match TRBD1. From germline, CDR1 is SQVTM and CDR2 ANQGSEA. V was pared by 2 bases and J by 0 bases, with 7 bases of the junction left unmatched. The CDR3 length is 16 residues.